A single sample is the source of the 2 T cell receptor beta chains below, sequenced in a study of T cells after yellow fever vaccination. TCRdb reprocessed the 5' RACE reads via MiXCR and lists one record per CDR3 protein. Found here are roughly 520,000 distinct CDR3 sequences, 20% to 25% of them singletons; the top ten hold around 16%. The material sequenced was PBMCs, taken approximately 22 days after the first yellow fever vaccination. These TCRs come from a man aged 18 to 29 who received the YFV17D yellow fever vaccine.

The chain couples TRBV20-1 to TRBJ1-4, with 7 bases aligning to TRBD1. V was pared by 5 bases and J by 4 bases, with 4 bases of the junction left unmatched. The CDR3 is 13 residues long. Germline V gene sequence: CDR1 DFQATT, CDR2 SNEGSKA (reference sequence). CDR3 coding DNA: TGCAGTGCTCGGGACAGCCATAATGAAAAACTGTTTTTT. It is translated as CSARDSHNEKLFF.

This clonotype occurred a few times. This sequence joins TRBV7-9 and TRBJ1-5, with 7 bases fitting TRBD1. The CDR3 has 16 amino acids. Trimming cost V 5 bases and J 2 bases; bases outside gene matches: 9. Germline assignment: CDR1 SEHNR and CDR2 FQNEAQ (reference sequence). Here the CDR3 DNA reads TGTGCCAGCAGCAACGACAGGGTCGGGCGCAATCAGCCCCAGCATTTT. Its translation is CASSNDRVGRNQPQHF.